Described below is a single TCR beta chain sequence and its context. This clonotype appeared a few times. Its antigen is currently not known. No base quality information exists; no much larger clone differs at one position. This specimen belongs to a study of T cell repertoires in cytomegalovirus infection (dated by TCRdb to between 2019 and 2020). About the study as a whole: Alongside well-studied HLA-B-restricted epitopes, the peptide stimulations were aimed at recently identified HLA-C-restricted CMV epitopes, whose presentation resists viral immunomodulation. Donor HLA type was relevant to the analysis, because carriage of CMV infection together with the matching HLA type was indicated by public TCR beta signatures. Results the study describes overall, beyond this receptor: In both this cohort and an independent cohort of 350 or so donors, the cumulative frequency of public TCR beta family members distinguished carriers of CMV infection plus the relevant HLA type. In the ex vivo response, HLA-C-restricted CMV-specific TCR beta clonotypes were dominant, and in two of eight donors the single most frequent clonotype came from this HLA-C-restricted group.

The data were produced on an Illumina HiSeq 1500. TCRdb trimmed the raw reads at Q25, called clones with MiXCR and kept productive beta chains. A single entry per CDR3 protein holds the most common genes and DNA from its merged rows. In all, the sample holds 230,000 or so distinct CDR3 sequences, and 35% to 40% of those were seen once. Approximately 59% of the sample lies in the top ten. V loses 1 base, J loses 6 bases, and the germline ends lie 18 bases apart. Its CDR3 holds 16 amino acids, cysteine through phenylalanine. The DNA shown is the 48-base CDR3, in frame from base 1. CDR1 SGHVS and CDR2 FNYEAQ were looked up in the germline V gene. The treatment or condition label corresponds to: in vitro stimulation with specific CMV peptide epitopes to enrich CMV-specific T cells.

The sequence links TRBV7-6 to TRBJ1-2; a weak D assignment points to TRBD1 (5 bases agree). The TCR sequence derives from a human donor in good health (CMV status not recorded). Some clones in this sample may be carry-over from other donors' samples. Sample: CD8+ T cells from cultured PBMCs, taken from culture after CMV antigen stimulation. In nucleotide form, the sequence is TGTGCCAGCAGCTTAGGGCAGGGCATGGATCCGGATGGCTACACCTTC. Its coded protein is CASSLGQGMDPDGYTF.